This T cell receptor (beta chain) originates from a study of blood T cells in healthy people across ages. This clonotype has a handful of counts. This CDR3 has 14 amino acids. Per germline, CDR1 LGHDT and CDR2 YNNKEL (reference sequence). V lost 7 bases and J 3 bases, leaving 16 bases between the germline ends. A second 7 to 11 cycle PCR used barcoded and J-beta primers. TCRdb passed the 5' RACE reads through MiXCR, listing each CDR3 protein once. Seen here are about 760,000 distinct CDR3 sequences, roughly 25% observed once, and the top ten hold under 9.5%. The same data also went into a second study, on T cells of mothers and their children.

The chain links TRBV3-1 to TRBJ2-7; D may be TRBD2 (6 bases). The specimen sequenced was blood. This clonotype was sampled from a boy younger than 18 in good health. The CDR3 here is CASTPGLASYEQYF. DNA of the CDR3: TGTGCCAGCACTCCCGGGCTAGCGAGCTACGAGCAGTACTTC.